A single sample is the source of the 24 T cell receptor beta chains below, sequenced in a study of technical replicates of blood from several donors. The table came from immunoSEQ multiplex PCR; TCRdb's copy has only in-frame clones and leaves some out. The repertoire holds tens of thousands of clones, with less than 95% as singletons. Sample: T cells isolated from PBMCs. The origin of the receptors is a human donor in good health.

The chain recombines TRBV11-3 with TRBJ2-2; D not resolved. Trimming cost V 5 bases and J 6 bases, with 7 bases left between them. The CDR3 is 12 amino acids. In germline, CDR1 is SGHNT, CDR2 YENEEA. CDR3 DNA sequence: TGTGCCAGCAGCCGAGGCCCCGGGGAGCTGTTTTTT. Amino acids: CASSRGPGELFF.

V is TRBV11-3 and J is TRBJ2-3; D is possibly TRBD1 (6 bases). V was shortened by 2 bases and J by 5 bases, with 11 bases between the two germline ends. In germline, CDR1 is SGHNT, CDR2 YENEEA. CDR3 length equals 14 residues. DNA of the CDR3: TGTGCCAGCAGCTTATTGGGGGCTCAAGATACGCAGTATTTT. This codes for CASSLLGAQDTQYF.

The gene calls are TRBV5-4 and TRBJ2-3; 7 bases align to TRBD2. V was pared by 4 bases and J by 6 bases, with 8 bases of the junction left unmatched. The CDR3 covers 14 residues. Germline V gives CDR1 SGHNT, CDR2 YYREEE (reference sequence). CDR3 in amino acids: CASSRGGVLDTQYF. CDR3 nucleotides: TGTGCCAGCAGCCGCGGGGGAGTACTGGATACGCAGTATTTT.

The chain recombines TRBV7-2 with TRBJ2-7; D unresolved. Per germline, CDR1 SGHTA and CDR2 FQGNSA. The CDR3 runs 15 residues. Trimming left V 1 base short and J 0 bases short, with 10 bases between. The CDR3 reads CASSLDTSASYEQYF. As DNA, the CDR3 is TGTGCCAGCAGCTTAGATACCAGCGCCTCCTACGAGCAGTACTTC. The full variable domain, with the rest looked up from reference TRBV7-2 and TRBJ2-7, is GAGVSQSPSNKVTEKGKDVELRCDPISGHTALYWYRQSLGQGLEFLIYFQGNSAPDKSGLPSDRFSAERTGGSVSTLTIQRTQQEDSAVYLCASSLDTSASYEQYFGPGTRLTVT.

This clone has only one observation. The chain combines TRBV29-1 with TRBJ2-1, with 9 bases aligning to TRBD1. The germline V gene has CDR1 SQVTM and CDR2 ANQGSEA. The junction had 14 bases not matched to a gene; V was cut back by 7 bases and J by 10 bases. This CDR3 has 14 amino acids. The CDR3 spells CSASGQGQVREQFF. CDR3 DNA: TGCAGCGCCTCGGGACAGGGCCAGGTCAGGGAGCAGTTCTTC.

The CDR3 loop reads CASWYSGRPTYEQYF. The DNA of the CDR3 is TGTGCTAGTTGGTACAGCGGAAGACCTACCTACGAGCAGTACTTC. The V call is TRBV12-5, the J call TRBJ2-7; D possibly corresponds to TRBD2 (5 bases). The V gene's germline CDR1 is LGHNT and CDR2 FRNRAP. The CDR3 consists of 15 residues. Trimming shortened V by 8 bases and J by 2 bases, and 19 bases separated the two germline ends. The complete variable domain, with remaining parts taken from reference TRBV12-5 and TRBJ2-7, reads DARVTQTPRHKVTEMGQEVTMRCQPILGHNTVFWYRQTMMQGLELLAYFRNRAPLDDSGMPKDRFSAEMPDATLATLKIQPSEPRDSAVYFCASWYSGRPTYEQYFGPGTRLTVT.

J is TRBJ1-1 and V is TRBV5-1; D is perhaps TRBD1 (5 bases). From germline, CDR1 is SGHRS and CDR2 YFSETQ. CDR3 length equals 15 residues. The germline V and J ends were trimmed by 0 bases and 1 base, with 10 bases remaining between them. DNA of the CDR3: TGCGCCAGCAGCTTGGGGGGGGTATCGAACACTGAAGCTTTCTTT. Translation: CASSLGGVSNTEAFF.

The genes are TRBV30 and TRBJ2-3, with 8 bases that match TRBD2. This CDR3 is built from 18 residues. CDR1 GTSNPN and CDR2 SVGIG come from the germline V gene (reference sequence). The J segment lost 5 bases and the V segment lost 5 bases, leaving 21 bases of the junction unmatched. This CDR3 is CAWYSRGNGRATGDTQYF. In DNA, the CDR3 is TGTGCCTGGTACTCCAGAGGGAACGGGAGGGCCACTGGAGATACGCAGTATTTT.

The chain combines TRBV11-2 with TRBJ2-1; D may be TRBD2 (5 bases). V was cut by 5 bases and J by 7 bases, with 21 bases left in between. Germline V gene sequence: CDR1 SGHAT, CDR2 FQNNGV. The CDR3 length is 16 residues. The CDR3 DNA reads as TGTGCCAGCAGCGCGACTCAGCGGTTCCCTTGGAATGAGCAGTTCTTC. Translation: CASSATQRFPWNEQFF.

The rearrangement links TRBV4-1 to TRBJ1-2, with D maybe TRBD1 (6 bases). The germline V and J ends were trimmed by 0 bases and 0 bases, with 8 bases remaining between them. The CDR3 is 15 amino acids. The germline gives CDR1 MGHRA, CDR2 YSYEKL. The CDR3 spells CASSQEGGANYGYTF. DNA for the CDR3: TGCGCCAGCAGCCAAGAAGGGGGTGCTAACTATGGCTACACCTTC.

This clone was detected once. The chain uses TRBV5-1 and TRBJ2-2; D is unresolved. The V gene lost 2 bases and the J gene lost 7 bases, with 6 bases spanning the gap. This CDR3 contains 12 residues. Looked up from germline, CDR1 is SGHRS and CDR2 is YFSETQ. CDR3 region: CASSFTGGELFF. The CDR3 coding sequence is TGCGCCAGCAGCTTCACCGGCGGGGAGCTGTTTTTT.

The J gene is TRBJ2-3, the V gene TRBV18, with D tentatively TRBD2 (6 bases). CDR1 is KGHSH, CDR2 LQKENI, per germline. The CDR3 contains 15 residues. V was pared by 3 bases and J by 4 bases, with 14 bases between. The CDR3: CASSPGTGYSDTQYF. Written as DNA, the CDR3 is TGTGCCAGCTCACCCGGGACTGGGTATTCAGATACGCAGTATTTT.

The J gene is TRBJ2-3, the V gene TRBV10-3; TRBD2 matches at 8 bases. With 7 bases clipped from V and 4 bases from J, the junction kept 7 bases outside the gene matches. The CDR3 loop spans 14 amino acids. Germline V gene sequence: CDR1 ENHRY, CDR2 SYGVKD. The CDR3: CAITEREYSDTQYF. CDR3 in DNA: TGTGCCATCACCGAGCGGGAGTATTCAGATACGCAGTATTTT.

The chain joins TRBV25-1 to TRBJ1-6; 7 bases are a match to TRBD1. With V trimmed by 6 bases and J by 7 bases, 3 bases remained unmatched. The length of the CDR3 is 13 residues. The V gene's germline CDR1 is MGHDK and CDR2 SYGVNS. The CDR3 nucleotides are TGTGCCAGCAGAGGACAGGAGAATTCACCCCTCCACTTT. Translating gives CASRGQENSPLHF.

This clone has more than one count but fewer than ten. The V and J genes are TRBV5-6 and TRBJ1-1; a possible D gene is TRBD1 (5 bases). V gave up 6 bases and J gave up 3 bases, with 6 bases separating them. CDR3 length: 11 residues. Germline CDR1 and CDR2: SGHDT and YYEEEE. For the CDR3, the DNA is TGTGCCAGCATAGGGGACACTGAAGCTTTCTTT. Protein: CASIGDTEAFF.

CDR3 DNA: TGTGCCAGTAGTATAGGGGACAGGGCGTACAATGAGCAGTTCTTC. Its protein is CASSIGDRAYNEQFF. The chain employs TRBV19 and TRBJ2-1; 9 nucleotides match TRBD1. The CDR3 consists of 15 residues. Germline V gene lookup returns CDR1 LNHDA and CDR2 SQIVND (reference sequence). Trimming took 1 base from V and 4 from J; bases not matched to a gene: 2.

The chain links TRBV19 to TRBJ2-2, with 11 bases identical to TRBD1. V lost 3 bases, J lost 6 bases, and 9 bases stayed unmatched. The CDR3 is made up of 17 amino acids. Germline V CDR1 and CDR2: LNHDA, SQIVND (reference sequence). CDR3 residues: CASSMGGTGGLSGELFF. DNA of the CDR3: TGTGCCAGTAGTATGGGAGGGACAGGGGGGCTATCCGGGGAGCTGTTTTTT.

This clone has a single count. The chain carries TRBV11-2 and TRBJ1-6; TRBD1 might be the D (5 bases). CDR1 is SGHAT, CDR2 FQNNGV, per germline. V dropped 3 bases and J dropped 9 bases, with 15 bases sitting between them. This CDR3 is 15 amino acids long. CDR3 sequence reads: CASSLSPGGGSPLHF. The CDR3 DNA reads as TGTGCCAGCAGCTTGTCTCCCGGGGGGGGTTCACCCCTCCACTTT.

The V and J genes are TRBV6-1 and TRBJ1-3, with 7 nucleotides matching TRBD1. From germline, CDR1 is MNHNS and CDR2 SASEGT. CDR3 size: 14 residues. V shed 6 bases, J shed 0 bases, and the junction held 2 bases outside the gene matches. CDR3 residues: CASSNRGSGNTIYF. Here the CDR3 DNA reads TGTGCCAGCAGCAACAGGGGCTCTGGAAACACCATATATTTT.

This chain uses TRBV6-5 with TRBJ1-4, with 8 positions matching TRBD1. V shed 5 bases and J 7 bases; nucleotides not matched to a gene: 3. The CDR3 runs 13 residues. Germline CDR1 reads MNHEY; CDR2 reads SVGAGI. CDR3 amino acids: CASSRGTGEKLFF. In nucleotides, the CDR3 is TGTGCCAGCAGTCGAGGGACAGGTGAAAAACTGTTTTTT.

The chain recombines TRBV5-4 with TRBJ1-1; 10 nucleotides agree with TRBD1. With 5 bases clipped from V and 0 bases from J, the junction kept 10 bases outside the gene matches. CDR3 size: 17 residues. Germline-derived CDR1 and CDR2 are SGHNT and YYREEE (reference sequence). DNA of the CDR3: TGTGCCAGCAGTTCACCCGGGACAGGGGTCATGAACACTGAAGCTTTCTTT. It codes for CASSSPGTGVMNTEAFF. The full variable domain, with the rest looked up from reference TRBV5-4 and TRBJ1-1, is ETGVTQSPTHLIKTRGQQVTLRCSSQSGHNTVSWYQQALGQGPQFIFQYYREEENGRGNFPPRFSGLQFPNYSSELNVNALELDDSALYLCASSSPGTGVMNTEAFFGQGTRLTVV.

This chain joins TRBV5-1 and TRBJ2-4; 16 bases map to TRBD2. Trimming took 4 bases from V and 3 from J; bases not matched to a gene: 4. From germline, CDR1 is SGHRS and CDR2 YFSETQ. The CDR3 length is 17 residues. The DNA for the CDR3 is TGCGCCAGCAGCAAAGGGACTAGCGGGAGGGACAAAAACATTCAGTACTTC. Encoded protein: CASSKGTSGRDKNIQYF.

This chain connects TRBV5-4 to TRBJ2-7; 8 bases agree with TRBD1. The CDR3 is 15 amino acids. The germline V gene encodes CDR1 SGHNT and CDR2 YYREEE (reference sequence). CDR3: CVPGAGGFSANEQYF. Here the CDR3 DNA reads TGTGTGCCCGGGGCAGGGGGCTTCTCGGCTAACGAGCAGTACTTC.

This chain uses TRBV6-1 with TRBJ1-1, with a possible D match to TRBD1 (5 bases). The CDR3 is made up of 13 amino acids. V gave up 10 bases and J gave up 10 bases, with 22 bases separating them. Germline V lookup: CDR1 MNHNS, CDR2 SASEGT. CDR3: CANRRGQGWAAFF. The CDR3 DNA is TGTGCCAACAGAAGGGGCCAGGGCTGGGCAGCTTTCTTT.